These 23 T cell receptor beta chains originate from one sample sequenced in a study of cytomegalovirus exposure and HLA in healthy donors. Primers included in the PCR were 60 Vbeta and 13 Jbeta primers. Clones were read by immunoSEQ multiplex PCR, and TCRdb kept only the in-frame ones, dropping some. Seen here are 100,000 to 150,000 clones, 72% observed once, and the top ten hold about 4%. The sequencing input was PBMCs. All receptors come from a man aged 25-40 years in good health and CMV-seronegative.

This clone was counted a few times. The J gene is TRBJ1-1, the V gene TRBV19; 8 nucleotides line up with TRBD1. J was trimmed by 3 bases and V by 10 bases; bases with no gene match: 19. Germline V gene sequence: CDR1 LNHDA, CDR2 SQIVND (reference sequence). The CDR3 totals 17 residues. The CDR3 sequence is CATRRATGVSLHTEAFF. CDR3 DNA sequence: TGTGCCACCCGACGAGCGACAGGGGTGAGTTTGCACACTGAAGCTTTCTTT.

CDR3 amino acids: CASSLTPAGAYEQYF. CDR3 coding DNA: TGTGCCAGCAGTCTCACCCCAGCGGGGGCCTACGAGCAGTACTTC. V and J are TRBV27 and TRBJ2-7; 8 bases are shared with TRBD2. The germline gives CDR1 MNHEY, CDR2 SMNVEV (reference sequence). The CDR3 length is 15 residues. With 5 bases clipped from V and 2 bases from J, the junction kept 8 bases outside the gene matches.

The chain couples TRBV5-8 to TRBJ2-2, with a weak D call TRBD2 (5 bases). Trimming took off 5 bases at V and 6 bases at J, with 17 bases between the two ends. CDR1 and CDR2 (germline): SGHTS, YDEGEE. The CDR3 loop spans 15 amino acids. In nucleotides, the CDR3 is TGTGCCAGCAGTTTTGAGCCGGGGTTGCCCGGGGAGCTGTTTTTT. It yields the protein CASSFEPGLPGELFF.

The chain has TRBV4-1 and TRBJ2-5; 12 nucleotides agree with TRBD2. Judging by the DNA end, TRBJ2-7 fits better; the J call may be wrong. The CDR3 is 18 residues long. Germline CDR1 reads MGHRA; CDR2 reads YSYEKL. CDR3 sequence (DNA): TGCGCCAGCAGCCAAGGATATCTAGCGGGGGGGAGCTCCTACGAGCAGTACTTC. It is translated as CASSQGYLAGGSSYEQYF.

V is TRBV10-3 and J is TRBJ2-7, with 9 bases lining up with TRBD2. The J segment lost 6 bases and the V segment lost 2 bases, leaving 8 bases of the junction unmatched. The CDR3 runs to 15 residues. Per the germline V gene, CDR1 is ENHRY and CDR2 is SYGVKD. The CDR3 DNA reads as TGTGCCATCAGTGAGGCGGGGGGGAACTTAAGCGAGCAGTACTTC. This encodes CAISEAGGNLSEQYF.

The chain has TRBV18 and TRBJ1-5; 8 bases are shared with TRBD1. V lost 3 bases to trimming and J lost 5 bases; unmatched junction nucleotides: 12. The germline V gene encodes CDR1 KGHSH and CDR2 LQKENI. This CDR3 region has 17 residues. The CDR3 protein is CASSPFQNSQGDQPQHF. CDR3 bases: TGTGCCAGCTCACCCTTCCAGAATTCACAGGGGGATCAGCCCCAGCATTTT.

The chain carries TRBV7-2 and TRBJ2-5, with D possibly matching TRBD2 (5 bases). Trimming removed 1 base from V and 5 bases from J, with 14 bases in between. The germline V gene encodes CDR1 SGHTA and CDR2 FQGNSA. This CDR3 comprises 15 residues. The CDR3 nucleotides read TGTGCCAGCAGCTTAGGCCTAGCCGGCGGGGAGACCCAGTACTTC. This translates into CASSLGLAGGETQYF.

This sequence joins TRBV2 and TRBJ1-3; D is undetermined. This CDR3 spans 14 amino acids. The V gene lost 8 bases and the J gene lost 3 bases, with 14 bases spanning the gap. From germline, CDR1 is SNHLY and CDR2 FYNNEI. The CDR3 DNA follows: TGTGCCAGCTATCCCCGGGTCGATGGAAACACCATATATTTT. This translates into CASYPRVDGNTIYF.

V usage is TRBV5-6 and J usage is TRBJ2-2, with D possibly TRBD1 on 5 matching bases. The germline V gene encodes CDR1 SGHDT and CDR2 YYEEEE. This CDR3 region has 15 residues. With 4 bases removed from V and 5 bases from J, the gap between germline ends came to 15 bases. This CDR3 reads CASSPRGSITGELFF. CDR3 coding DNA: TGTGCCAGCAGCCCTAGGGGCAGCATAACCGGGGAGCTGTTTTTT.

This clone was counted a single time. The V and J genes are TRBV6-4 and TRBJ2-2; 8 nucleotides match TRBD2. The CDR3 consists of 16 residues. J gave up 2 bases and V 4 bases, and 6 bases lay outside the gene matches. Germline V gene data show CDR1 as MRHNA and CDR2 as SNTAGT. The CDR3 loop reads CASSVFSGANTGELFF. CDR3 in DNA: TGTGCCAGCAGTGTCTTTAGCGGGGCTAACACCGGGGAGCTGTTTTTT.

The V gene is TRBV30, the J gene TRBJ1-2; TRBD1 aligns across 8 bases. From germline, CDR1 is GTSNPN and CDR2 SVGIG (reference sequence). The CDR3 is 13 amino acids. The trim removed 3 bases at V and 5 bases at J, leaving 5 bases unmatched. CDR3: CAWSSGGSYGYTF. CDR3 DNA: TGTGCCTGGAGCTCAGGGGGCAGTTATGGCTACACCTTC. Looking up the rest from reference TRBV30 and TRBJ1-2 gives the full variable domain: SQTIHQWPATLVQPVGSPLSLECTVEGTSNPNLYWYRQAAGRGLQLLFYSVGIGQISSEVPQNLSASRPQDRQFILSSKKLLLSDSGFYLCAWSSGGSYGYTFGSGTRLTVV.

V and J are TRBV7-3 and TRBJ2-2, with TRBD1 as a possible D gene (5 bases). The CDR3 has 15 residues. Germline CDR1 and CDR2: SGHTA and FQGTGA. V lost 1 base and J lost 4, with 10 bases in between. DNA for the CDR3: TGTGCCAGCAGCTTAAGGGGTGGGGCCACCGGGGAGCTGTTTTTT. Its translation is CASSLRGGATGELFF.

This CDR3 is CASSPTTGGFGGYTF. CDR3 nucleotide sequence: TGTGCCAGCAGCCCCACGACAGGGGGCTTCGGTGGCTACACCTTC. The J gene is TRBJ1-2, the V gene TRBV9, with 10 bases that match TRBD1. Germline loops: CDR1 SGDLS, CDR2 YYNGEE. There are 15 residues in the CDR3. After removal of 4 bases from V and 7 bases from J, the junction contained 10 bases not matched to a gene. Drawing the rest from reference TRBV9 and TRBJ1-2, the complete variable domain is DSGVTQTPKHLITATGQRVTLRCSPRSGDLSVYWYQQSLDQGLQFLIQYYNGEERAKGNILERFSAQQFPDLHSELNLSSLELGDSALYFCASSPTTGGFGGYTFGSGTRLTVV.

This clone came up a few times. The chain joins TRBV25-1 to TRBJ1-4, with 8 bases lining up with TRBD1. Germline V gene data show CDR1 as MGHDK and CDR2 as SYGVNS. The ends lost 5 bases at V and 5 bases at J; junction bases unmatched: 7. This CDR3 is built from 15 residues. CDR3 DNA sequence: TGTGCCAGCAGTCCGTCAGGGACAGGAAATGAAAAACTGTTTTTT. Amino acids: CASSPSGTGNEKLFF.

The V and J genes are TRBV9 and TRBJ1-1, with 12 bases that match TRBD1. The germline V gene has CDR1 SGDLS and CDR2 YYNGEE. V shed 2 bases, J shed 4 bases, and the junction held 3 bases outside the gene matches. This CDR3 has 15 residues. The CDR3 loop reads CASSVRDRGPTEAFF. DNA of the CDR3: TGTGCCAGCAGCGTGCGGGACAGGGGGCCCACTGAAGCTTTCTTT.

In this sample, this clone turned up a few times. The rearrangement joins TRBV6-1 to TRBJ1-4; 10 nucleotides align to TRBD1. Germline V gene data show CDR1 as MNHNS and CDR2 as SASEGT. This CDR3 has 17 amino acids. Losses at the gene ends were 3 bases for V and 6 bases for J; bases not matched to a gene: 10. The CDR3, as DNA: TGTGCCAGCAGTGACGGACAGGGGGATAAGTTTTATGAAAAACTGTTTTTT. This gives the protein CASSDGQGDKFYEKLFF.

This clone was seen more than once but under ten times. The CDR3 reads CASSSGQDYEQYF. CDR3 nucleotide sequence: TGTGCCAGCAGCTCGGGACAGGACTACGAGCAGTACTTC. The chain recombines TRBV7-9 with TRBJ2-7; TRBD1 matches 8 bases. With V trimmed by 4 bases and J by 3 bases, 2 bases remained unmatched. The CDR3 spans 13 residues. Germline CDR1 SEHNR, CDR2 FQNEAQ (reference sequence).

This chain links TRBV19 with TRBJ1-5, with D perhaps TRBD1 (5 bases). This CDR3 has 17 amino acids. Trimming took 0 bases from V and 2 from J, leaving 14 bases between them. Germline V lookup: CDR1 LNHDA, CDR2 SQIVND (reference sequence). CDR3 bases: TGTGCCAGTAGTATAGAGATGCCGGGGGAAGGCAATCAGCCCCAGCATTTT. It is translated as CASSIEMPGEGNQPQHF.

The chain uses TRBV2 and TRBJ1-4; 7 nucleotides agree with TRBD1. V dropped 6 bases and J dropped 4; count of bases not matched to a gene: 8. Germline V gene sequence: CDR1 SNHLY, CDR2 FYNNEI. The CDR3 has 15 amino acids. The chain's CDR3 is CASRYRGRGNEKLFF. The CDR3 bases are TGTGCCAGCAGGTACAGGGGCAGGGGTAATGAAAAACTGTTTTTT.

The CDR3 nucleotides read TGTGCCAGTAGTATCGGGCAGGGGTGGTTTGAGCAGTTCTTC. Protein sequence: CASSIGQGWFEQFF. This chain connects TRBV19 to TRBJ2-1, with D perhaps matching TRBD1 (6 bases). CDR3 length: 14 residues. Germline V CDR1 and CDR2: LNHDA, SQIVND (reference sequence). V lost 3 bases and J lost 9, with 15 bases in between.

This CDR3 reads CASSRGGYTEAFF. CDR3 sequence (DNA): TGTGCCAGCAGCCGCGGGGGGTACACTGAAGCTTTCTTT. The gene calls are TRBV5-4 and TRBJ1-1, with a possible D match to TRBD1 (5 bases). Trimming cost V 4 bases and J 3 bases, with 10 bases left between them. Germline CDR1 is SGHNT and CDR2 is YYREEE (reference sequence). The CDR3 has 13 amino acids. The variable domain in full, with the rest retrieved from reference TRBV5-4 and TRBJ1-1, is ETGVTQSPTHLIKTRGQQVTLRCSSQSGHNTVSWYQQALGQGPQFIFQYYREEENGRGNFPPRFSGLQFPNYSSELNVNALELDDSALYLCASSRGGYTEAFFGQGTRLTVV.

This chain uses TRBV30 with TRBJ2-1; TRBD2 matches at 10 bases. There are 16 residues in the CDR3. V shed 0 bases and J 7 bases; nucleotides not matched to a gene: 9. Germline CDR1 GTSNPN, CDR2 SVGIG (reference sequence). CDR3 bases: TGTGCCTGGAGTGTCAAACTAGCGGGGAAAGGAAATGAGCAGTTCTTC. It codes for CAWSVKLAGKGNEQFF. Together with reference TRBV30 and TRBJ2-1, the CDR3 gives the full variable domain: SQTIHQWPATLVQPVGSPLSLECTVEGTSNPNLYWYRQAAGRGLQLLFYSVGIGQISSEVPQNLSASRPQDRQFILSSKKLLLSDSGFYLCAWSVKLAGKGNEQFFGPGTRLTVL.

The CDR3 DNA reads TGTGCTAGTGCCGACGGTCTTTCGGGACACAACTACGAGCAGTACTTC. Encoded protein: CASADGLSGHNYEQYF. The J gene is TRBJ2-7, the V gene TRBV12-5, with D tentatively TRBD1 (6 bases). The CDR3 has 16 residues. The V end lost 7 bases, the J end lost 3 bases, and 22 bases lay between the germline ends. Germline CDR1 reads LGHNT; CDR2 reads FRNRAP. The entire variable domain, with the rest obtained from reference TRBV12-5 and TRBJ2-7, is as follows: DARVTQTPRHKVTEMGQEVTMRCQPILGHNTVFWYRQTMMQGLELLAYFRNRAPLDDSGMPKDRFSAEMPDATLATLKIQPSEPRDSAVYFCASADGLSGHNYEQYFGPGTRLTVT.